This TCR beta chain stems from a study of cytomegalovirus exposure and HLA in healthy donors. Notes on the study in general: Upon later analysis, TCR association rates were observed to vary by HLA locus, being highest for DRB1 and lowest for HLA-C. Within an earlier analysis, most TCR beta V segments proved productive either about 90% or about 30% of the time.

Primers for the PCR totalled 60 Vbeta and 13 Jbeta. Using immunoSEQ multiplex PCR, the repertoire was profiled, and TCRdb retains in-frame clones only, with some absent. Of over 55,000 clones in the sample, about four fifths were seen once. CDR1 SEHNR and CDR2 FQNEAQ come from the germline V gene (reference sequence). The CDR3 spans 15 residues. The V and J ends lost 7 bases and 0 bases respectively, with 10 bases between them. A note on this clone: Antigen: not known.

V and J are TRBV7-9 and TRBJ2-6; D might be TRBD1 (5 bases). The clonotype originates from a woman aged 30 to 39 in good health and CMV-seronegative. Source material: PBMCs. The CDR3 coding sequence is TGTGCCAGCATCGCCAGGGCCTCTGGGGCCAACGTCCTGACTTTC. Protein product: CASIARASGANVLTF.